The present TCR beta chain was sequenced within a study of regulatory T cells in long-lasting Graves disease (dated by TCRdb to the early 2020s). Notes on the research overall: Antithyroid drugs had been taken for less than 3 months by newly diagnosed Graves' disease patients. This study used TCR sequencing and RNA sequencing of peripheral blood to compare persistent Graves' disease patients against newly diagnosed Graves' disease patients. A total of roughly 35 samples were covered by TCR sequencing, comprising some 13 persistent and around 20 newly diagnosed Graves' disease patients. The study was registered as a clinical trial and conducted in China. Here is what the overall study found, with its caveats: Persistent disease showed preferential use of TRBV28, TRBJ1-2 and TRBJ2-5, whereas newly diagnosed disease favored TRBV20-1 and TRBJ2-1. Persistent Graves' disease patients showed lower TCR Shannon entropy and fewer highly expanded clones than newly diagnosed patients, suggesting clonal expansion. A larger number of public clonotypes was shared among persistent patients (about 2,700) than among newly diagnosed patients (about 990). Only peripheral blood was studied, because thyroid tissue, the primary lesion, was inaccessible. Only the TCR beta chain was sequenced and analyzed. The small sample size was acknowledged by the authors as a limitation that may reduce accuracy.

The sample's time point label, decoded: newly diagnosed GD, antithyroid drugs for less than 3 months. For both TCR sequencing and RNA sequencing, RNA was extracted from PBMCs using TRIzol. The diagnosis of Graves' disease was made according to American Thyroid Association guidelines. The patients came from an endocrinology department in Xi'an, China. Each patient gave approximately 8.8 milliliters of peripheral blood, collected in an EDTA anticoagulant tube. Ficoll Paque Plus density gradient separation was used to isolate PBMCs, and no further T cell sorting was performed. An Agilent 2100 Bioanalyzer and agarose gel were used to check RNA quality, and a NanoDrop 2000 was used to measure RNA concentration. The CDR1 and CDR2 encoded by the germline V gene (reference sequence) are DFQATT and SNEGSKA. There are 13 amino acids in the CDR3, from cysteine to phenylalanine inclusive. CDR3 DNA is the only sequence kept; it has 39 bases, read in frame from the first base. Trimming removed 7 bases from V and 7 bases from J; the gene matches leave 9 bases unexplained.

The library was obtained by multiplex PCR. The instrument given in TCRdb is Illumina HiSeq 4000. To build TCR beta libraries, CDR3 regions were amplified by Arm-PCR using iRepertoire HTBI primers. Gel purification was performed on PCR products prior to sequencing. As for how the authors treated the data: Gene usage analysis of CDR3 amino acid clonotypes used the 50 to 70 TRBV and more than 13 TRBJ segments found across samples. Filtered high-quality paired reads were merged into contigs using COPE and FqMerger. BLAST was used to align contigs to IMGT TRBV, TRBD and TRBJ reference genes, with CDR3 defined following IMGT. Highly expanded clones were defined as clonotypes with a frequency above 0.1%. Shannon entropy was used to measure repertoire diversity, and the Gini coefficient was used to measure V-J evenness. Public clonotypes were defined as clonotypes shared by more than one individual. TCRdb's own reprocessing of the public reads used fastp at Q25 and MiXCR and kept productive beta chains. Each entry is one CDR3 protein sequence, shown with its most common DNA and genes. In this record, the V and J calls reflect TCRdb's handling and not the investigators' own analysis. The table for this sample lists around 400,000 distinct CDR3 sequences; approximately 10% of them were counted only once. The ten top clones hold about 19% of the sample.

This clonotype occurred a few times. It has no known antigen specificity. The record has no base qualities; no much larger clone is one base away. These data are also associated with another study on T cells in Graves' hyperthyroidism and ophthalmopathy. The other study reports the following: Stable Graves' hyperthyroidism was defined as no progression to ophthalmopathy during 18 months of follow-up. Hyperthyroidism patients were newly diagnosed, had a disease duration of under 2 months, and were aged 18 to 65 years. Any patient with an uncontrolled infection, another autoimmune disease, pregnancy or lactation was excluded. Clinical symptoms, serum thyroxine and TRAb, thyroid ultrasound, and orbital computed tomography formed the basis for the diagnoses. The first round of RT-PCR for the TCR CDR3 was performed with the HTBI primer set and the Qiagen OneStep RT-PCR kit. Most expanded thyroid clonotypes (frequency above 0.001) were also detected in blood, a finding suggesting that blood repertoires may reflect thyroid immune responses. A 13 V-J signature model separated ophthalmopathy from stable hyperthyroidism, with around 91% sensitivity and just under 84% specificity in cross-validation and 80%/75% in testing. In validation, progression to ophthalmopathy was predicted by the model with roughly 69% sensitivity and under 85% specificity, a median of roughly 6 months before onset. TCR V-J signatures able to tell the groups apart were searched for in a discovery cohort of 95 or so patients, of whom roughly 42 had Graves' ophthalmopathy and 57 had stable Graves' hyperthyroidism. Whether ophthalmopathy could be predicted prospectively was tested in an independent validation cohort made up of roughly 20 hyperthyroidism patients plus 17 patients who later progressed to ophthalmopathy. The 100 or so discovery patients were randomly divided into training and test sets at a 7:3 ratio. Thyroid tissue and blood T-cell repertoires from more than 5 Graves' hyperthyroidism patients were also compared in the study. After sampling, hyperthyroidism patients received methimazole starting at 30 mg daily, and ophthalmopathy patients received high-dose intravenous methylprednisolone. A second multiplex PCR round built the libraries, followed by size selection and purification. Libraries were sequenced paired-end with 100 bp reads on an Illumina HiSeq2000. Raw data were processed with SOAPnuke, discarding reads with adapters, uncalled bases, mean Phred below 15, or no exact constant-primer or identifier match. High-quality paired reads were merged with COPE v1.2.5, and unique nucleotide sequences were defined as clonotypes. Clonotypes were aligned to IMGT TRBV, TRBD and TRBJ reference segments using MiTCR v1.1. The analysis included only V-J combinations with a frequency above 0.0001, which together covered about 99% of the repertoires. The TCS score was defined as the ratio of F50 (clonal expansion) to E x V (chaos), calculated using BLOSUM62-based TCRdist between CDR3 peptides within each V-J. Welch's t-statistics and random forest reduced 500 to 650 V-J features to under 15, which were used in a naive Bayes classifier (R e1071). Sample size was not statistically predetermined, and investigators were not blinded to group allocation. The paper reports TCR Vbeta CDR3 sequencing of approximately 130 peripheral blood samples: 40 to 45 ophthalmopathy, fewer than 80 hyperthyroidism and approximately 17 progressor patients.

Sequenced here: peripheral blood mononuclear cells (PBMCs), sampled at new diagnosis, from a patient treated with antithyroid drugs. The sequence was collected from a woman under 30 with Graves disease. Donor details come from another sample of the same person, matched by shared clones. Rearrangement joined TRBV20-1 to TRBJ1-2, and TRBD1 matches 10 of the central bases. The CDR3 here reads CSGRTGGTRGYTF. The sequence in DNA is TGCAGTGGCCGGACAGGGGGGACTCGTGGCTACACCTTC.